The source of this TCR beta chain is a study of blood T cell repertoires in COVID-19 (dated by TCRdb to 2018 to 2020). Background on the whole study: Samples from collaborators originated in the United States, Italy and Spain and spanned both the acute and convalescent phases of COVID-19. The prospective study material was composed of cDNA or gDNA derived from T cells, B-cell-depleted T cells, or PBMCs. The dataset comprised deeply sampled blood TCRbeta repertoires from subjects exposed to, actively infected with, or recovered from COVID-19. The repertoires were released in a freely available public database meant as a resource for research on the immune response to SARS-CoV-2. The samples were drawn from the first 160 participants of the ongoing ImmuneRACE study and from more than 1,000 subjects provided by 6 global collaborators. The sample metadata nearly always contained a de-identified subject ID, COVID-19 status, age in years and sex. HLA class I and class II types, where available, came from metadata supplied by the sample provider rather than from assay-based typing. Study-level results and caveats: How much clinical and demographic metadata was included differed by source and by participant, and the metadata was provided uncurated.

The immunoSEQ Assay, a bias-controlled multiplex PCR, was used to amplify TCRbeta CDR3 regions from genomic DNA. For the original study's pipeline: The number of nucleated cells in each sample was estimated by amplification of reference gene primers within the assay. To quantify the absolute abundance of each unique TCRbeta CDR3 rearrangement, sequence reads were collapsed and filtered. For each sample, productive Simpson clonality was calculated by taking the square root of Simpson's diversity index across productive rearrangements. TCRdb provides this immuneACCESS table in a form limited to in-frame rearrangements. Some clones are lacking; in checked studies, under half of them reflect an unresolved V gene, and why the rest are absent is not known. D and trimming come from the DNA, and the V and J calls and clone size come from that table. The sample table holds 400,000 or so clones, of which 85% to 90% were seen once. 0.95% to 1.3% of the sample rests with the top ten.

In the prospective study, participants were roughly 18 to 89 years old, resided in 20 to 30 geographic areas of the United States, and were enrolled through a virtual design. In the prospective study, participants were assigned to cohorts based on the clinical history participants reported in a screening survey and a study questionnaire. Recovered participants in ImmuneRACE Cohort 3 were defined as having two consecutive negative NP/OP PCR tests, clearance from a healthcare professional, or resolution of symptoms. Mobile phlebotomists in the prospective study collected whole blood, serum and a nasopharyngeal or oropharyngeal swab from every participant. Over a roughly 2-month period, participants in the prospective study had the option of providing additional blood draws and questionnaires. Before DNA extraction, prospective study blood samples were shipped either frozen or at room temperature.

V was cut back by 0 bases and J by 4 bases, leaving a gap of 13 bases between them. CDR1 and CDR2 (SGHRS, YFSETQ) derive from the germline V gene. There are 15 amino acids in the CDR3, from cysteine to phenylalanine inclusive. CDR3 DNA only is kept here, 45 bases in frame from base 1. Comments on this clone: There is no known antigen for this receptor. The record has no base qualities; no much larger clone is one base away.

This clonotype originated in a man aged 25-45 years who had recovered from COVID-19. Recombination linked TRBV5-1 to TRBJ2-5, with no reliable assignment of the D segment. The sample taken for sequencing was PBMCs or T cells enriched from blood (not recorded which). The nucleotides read TGCGCCAGCAGCTTGGGTATTAGCAGTGGAGAGACCCAGTACTTC. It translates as CASSLGISSGETQYF. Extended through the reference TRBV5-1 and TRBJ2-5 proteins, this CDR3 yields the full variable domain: KAGVTQTPRYLIKTRGQQVTLSCSPISGHRSVSWYQQTPGQGLQFLFEYFSETQRNKGNFPGRFSGRQFSNSRSEMNVSTLELGDSALYLCASSLGISSGETQYFGPGTRLLVL.